This TCR beta chain was sequenced during a study of molecular identifiers for immune sequencing clone quantification. Study as a whole: Within a replicate experiment, RNA obtained from either roughly 20,000 or 100,000 naive CD8 cells was divided into five aliquots, and four of those aliquots were then sequenced.

Construction of naive CD8 libraries employed roughly 18,000 to 1,100,000 sorted cells together with 10%, 30% or 50% RNA. The bulk TCR libraries were made with methods described before and with listed TCR primers. TCRdb used MiXCR to reprocess the PCR reads, holding one entry per CDR3 protein. The sample carries about 640,000 distinct CDR3 sequences, about 20% recorded once. The CDR3 loop spans 14 amino acids. The germline V and J ends were trimmed by 8 bases and 1 base, with 15 bases remaining between them. Turning to this clonotype: This could be a read error, since a much larger clone is one nucleotide away. Without the conserved terminal phenylalanine or tryptophan, this CDR3 likely stems from a read error.

This sequence originates from a human donor in good health. Some libraries in this study had Jurkat cell RNA spiked in. Sequencing input: naive CD8+ T cells from blood, with Jurkat cell RNA spiked in. Subset defined: FACS-sorted CD8+CD4-CCR7+CD45RA+ naive T cells. V usage is TRBV5-3 and J usage is TRBJ1-1; the D is unclear. TRBV5-3 is flagged as an ORF with uncertain function. The CDR3 nucleotides are TGTGCCAGCAGTTTCGACGGGAGGAACACTGAAGCTTTCTCT. It yields the protein CASSFDGRNTEAFS.